Reported below is one T cell receptor beta chain. Germline CDR1 ENHRY, CDR2 SYGVKD. Trimming removed 4 bases at V and 3 bases at J, with 10 bases between. The CDR3 is 14 residues long. This sample was taken from a study of blood T cell repertoires in COVID-19. Study summary: Italy, Spain and the United States were the sources of the convalescent and acute COVID-19 samples. PBMCs, B-cell-depleted T cells, or T cells provided the cDNA or gDNA that made up the material.

As handled by the study authors: Estimation of nucleated cell counts was performed using reference gene primer amplification. Assay: immunoSEQ multiplex PCR; the TCRdb copy retains only in-frame clones and omits some. The D gene and trimming were derived from the DNA, and the V and J assignments and clone size from that table. This sample carries more than 95,000 clones, 65% to 90% of them seen once, and the ten largest clones take roughly 6.7%. The TCR comes from a man older than 75 with active or convalescent COVID-19. Sequencing was done on a sample of peripheral blood. The genes are TRBV10-3 and TRBJ1-5; tentatively, D is TRBD1 (6 bases). The CDR3 nucleotides read TGTGCCATCAGTGGAGGGACAAACAATCAGCCCCAGCATTTT. This encodes CAISGGTNNQPQHF.